The clone carrying this T cell receptor beta chain was found many times. Tagging with unique molecular identifiers was applied to individual cDNA molecules. TCRdb analysed the 5' RACE reads with MiXCR anew, one entry per CDR3 protein. The table records around 40,000 distinct CDR3 sequences, under 8% of them present only once. The CDR3 loop spans 14 amino acids. Per the germline V gene, CDR1 is SGHRS and CDR2 is YFSETQ. V was shortened by 4 bases and J by 0 bases, with 10 bases between the two germline ends. This record comes from a study of early T cells in non-severe SARS-CoV-2 infection. For the study at large: Sequencing of unsorted whole blood was done on bulk RNA, leaving chains unpaired.

This sequence originates from an adult who was a healthcare worker with PCR-confirmed SARS-CoV-2 infection or an uninfected control (not recorded which). This sequence joins TRBV5-1 and TRBJ1-1, with a tentative D call TRBD1 (5 bases). The sequencing input was whole blood. The chain's CDR3 is CASSATVMNTEAFF. The CDR3 DNA sequence: TGCGCCAGCAGCGCGACAGTGATGAACACTGAAGCTTTCTTT. The full variable domain, its missing parts supplied by reference TRBV5-1 and TRBJ1-1, is KAGVTQTPRYLIKTRGQQVTLSCSPISGHRSVSWYQQTPGQGLQFLFEYFSETQRNKGNFPGRFSGRQFSNSRSEMNVSTLELGDSALYLCASSATVMNTEAFFGQGTRLTVV.